The rows below give T cell receptor beta chains drawn from one sample of a study of long-term antiretroviral therapy in people with HIV. Clones were sequenced by immunoSEQ multiplex PCR, and TCRdb holds only the in-frame ones, with some missing. The sample carries 23,000 or so clones, approximately 81% recorded once. The sample was unsorted PBMCs, taken 0.1 years before starting antiretroviral therapy. All receptors come from a man between 40 and 49 years old with HIV. CDR3s include the opening cysteine and the closing phenylalanine or tryptophan. The D gene is left open where the match is weak. Not all rows give a size; the values are once, few, many and, for expanded clones, a class.

D,J,size,V,CDR3,DNA
TRBD1,TRBJ2-7,NA,TRBV15,CATSGQGVDEQYF,TGTGCCACCAGCGGACAGGGTGTCGACGAGCAGTACTTC
TRBD1,TRBJ2-5,NA,TRBV18,CASSPRTGVGETQYF,TGTGCCAGCTCACCGAGGACAGGGGTGGGAGAGACCCAGTACTTC
NA,TRBJ2-7,NA,TRBV28,CASSLGRGRGYEQYF,TGTGCCAGCAGTCTCGGCCGGGGCAGGGGCTACGAGCAGTACTTC
NA,TRBJ1-5,NA,TRBV7-2,CASSSRVSNNQPQHF,TGTGCCAGCAGCTCCCGGGTCTCGAACAATCAGCCCCAGCATTTT
TRBD1,TRBJ2-7,NA,TRBV5-4,CASSLVPLDRTRYEQYF,TGTGCCAGCAGCTTGGTTCCTTTGGACAGGACCCGCTACGAGCAGTACTTC
NA,TRBJ2-5,NA,TRBV2,CAILPPGRIQETQYF,TGTGCCATCCTTCCCCCCGGACGTATACAAGAGACCCAGTACTTC
NA,TRBJ1-1,NA,TRBV5-6,CASSLAGRVAFF,TGTGCCAGCAGCTTGGCCGGGAGGGTGGCTTTCTTT
TRBD1,TRBJ1-5,NA,TRBV12-5,CASGLDVDRVDYSNQPQHF,TGTGCTAGTGGTTTGGACGTTGACAGGGTCGACTATAGCAATCAGCCCCAGCATTTT
NA,TRBJ2-2,NA,TRBV6-6,CASILNTGELFF,TGTGCCAGCATTCTGAACACCGGGGAGCTGTTTTTT
NA,TRBJ2-5,NA,TRBV2,CASEGQETQYF,TGTGCCAGTGAGGGCCAAGAGACCCAGTACTTC
NA,TRBJ1-5,NA,TRBV28,CASSLVSGVNQPQHF,TGTGCCAGCAGTTTGGTGTCCGGGGTTAATCAGCCCCAGCATTTT
NA,TRBJ2-5,once,TRBV1,CTSSPLPILYTGGTQYF,TGCACCAGCAGCCCCTTACCCATCCTTTACACAGGCGGGACCCAGTACTTC
TRBD1,TRBJ2-7,NA,TRBV6-5,CASNRQGAGYEQYF,TGTGCCAGCAATCGGCAGGGGGCTGGCTACGAGCAGTACTTC